A single sample is the source of the 8 T cell receptor beta chains below, sequenced in a study of cytomegalovirus exposure and HLA in healthy donors. It was with 60 Vbeta and 13 Jbeta primers that the PCR ran. Sequenced by immunoSEQ multiplex PCR; TCRdb stores in-frame clones only, minus some. The table includes about 130,000 clones, over 80% detected once. Sequencing used PBMCs. The receptors were sampled from a man aged 40-49 years in good health and CMV-seronegative.

The chain recombines TRBV7-3 with TRBJ2-1; D remains ambiguous. Germline lookup yields CDR1 SGHTA and CDR2 FQGTGA. Trimming stripped 2 bases from V and 7 bases from J, with 21 bases between. This CDR3 contains 17 residues. The DNA for the CDR3 is TGTGCCAGCAGCTTATTGTTGCCGCACCTACGAATAAATGAGCAGTTCTTC. It encodes CASSLLLPHLRINEQFF. Variable domain in full (rest from reference TRBV7-3 and TRBJ2-1): GAGVSQTPSNKVTEKGKYVELRCDPISGHTALYWYRQSLGQGPEFLIYFQGTGAADDSGLPNDRFFAVRPEGSVSTLKIQRTERGDSAVYLCASSLLLPHLRINEQFFGPGTRLTVL.

The chain links TRBV27 to TRBJ1-1; unclear D gene. Germline CDR1 MNHEY, CDR2 SMNVEV (reference sequence). The length of the CDR3 is 13 residues. Between the trimmed V and J ends, which lost 3 bases and 1 base, there was a span of 6 bases. Here the CDR3 DNA reads TGTGCCAGCAGTTTCCCGGGGAACACTGAAGCTTTCTTT. Its protein product is CASSFPGNTEAFF.

The chain links TRBV7-2 to TRBJ1-1, with 7 nucleotides matching TRBD1. J was trimmed by 8 bases and V by 5 bases; bases with no gene match: 5. Per germline, CDR1 SGHTA and CDR2 FQGNSA. The CDR3 is made up of 12 amino acids. CDR3 DNA: TGTGCCAGCAGCAGGGGACAGAACGAAGCTTTCTTT. It codes for CASSRGQNEAFF.

The rearrangement uses TRBV11-3 and TRBJ2-1; a weak D match, TRBD1 (6 bases). The CDR3 is made up of 13 amino acids. In germline, CDR1 is SGHNT, CDR2 YENEEA. The V end was cut by 3 bases, the J end by 4 bases, with 7 bases between. The CDR3 sequence is CASSFGTYNEQFF. CDR3 bases: TGTGCCAGCAGCTTCGGGACATACAATGAGCAGTTCTTC.

The chain recombines TRBV6-5 with TRBJ1-1; TRBD1 aligns across 8 bases. Germline trimming cut 6 bases from V and 5 bases from J; bases unmatched to any gene: 11. Germline CDR1 reads MNHEY; CDR2 reads SVGAGI. The CDR3 totals 15 residues. The CDR3 region has the DNA TGTGCCAGCAGCCCCACCCCAACAGGGGGGACTGAAGCTTTCTTT. It encodes CASSPTPTGGTEAFF.

This rearrangement joins TRBV6-6 to TRBJ1-3; D is undetermined. CDR1 and CDR2 (germline): MNHNY, SVGAGI (reference sequence). Trimming shortened V by 0 bases and J by 0 bases, and 6 bases separated the two germline ends. The CDR3 spans 15 residues. The CDR3 loop reads CASSYSAASGNTIYF. CDR3 DNA sequence: TGTGCCAGCAGTTACTCTGCGGCCTCTGGAAACACCATATATTTT.

This clone was observed a few times. The rearrangement links TRBV7-2 to TRBJ1-2, with unresolved D. Germline CDR1 SGHTA, CDR2 FQGNSA. The ends were cut back, 0 bases at V and 6 bases at J, with 11 bases in the middle. The CDR3 is 14 amino acids. The CDR3 region has the DNA TGTGCCAGCAGCTTAGCTCAGAGGTCTAATGGCTACACCTTC. It is translated as CASSLAQRSNGYTF. Full variable domain (remainder filled in from reference TRBV7-2 and TRBJ1-2): GAGVSQSPSNKVTEKGKDVELRCDPISGHTALYWYRQSLGQGLEFLIYFQGNSAPDKSGLPSDRFSAERTGGSVSTLTIQRTQQEDSAVYLCASSLAQRSNGYTFGSGTRLTVV.

The chain has TRBV7-2 and TRBJ2-7, with D possibly being TRBD2 (6 bases). Germline CDR1 reads SGHTA; CDR2 reads FQGNSA. CDR3 length equals 15 residues. Trimming removed 6 bases at V and 2 bases at J, with 17 bases between. CDR3 protein: CASRRAGTPAYEQYF. The CDR3 DNA reads as TGTGCCAGCAGGCGCGCCGGGACTCCAGCCTACGAGCAGTACTTC.